The source of this T cell receptor (beta chain) is a study of response to subunit inactivated influenza vaccine. Whole-study findings and limits: Only a handful of new T cells, the authors suggested, are recruited with each seasonal influenza vaccination.

Via MiXCR, TCRdb re-called the RT-PCR reads, giving one row per CDR3 protein. The sample shows more than 150,000 distinct CDR3 sequences, around 9.2% of them seen only once. This clonotype was found many times. Antigen unknown. The sequence came from a man aged 50-59 years who received an inactivated influenza vaccine. The starting material was non-naive T cells sorted from PBMCs, obtained on the day of vaccination.

The CDR3 protein is CASSPFQINYGYTF. In DNA form, the CDR3 reads TGTGCCAGCAGCCCATTCCAGATTAACTATGGCTACACCTTC. This chain connects TRBV7-2 to TRBJ1-2; D ambiguous. This CDR3 is 14 amino acids long. CDR1 and CDR2 (germline): SGHTA, FQGNSA. V gave up 5 bases and J gave up 1 base, with 11 bases separating them.